The 29 T cell receptor beta chains in this list originate from one sample, sequenced in a study of beta chain features in type 1 diabetes. Every isolated RNA sample was fully reverse transcribed, so sequencing captured expressed TCRB transcripts. Profiled with immunoSEQ multiplex PCR; TCRdb holds only in-frame clones, not every one. The table includes 500,000 to 700,000 clones, around 16% detected once. The material sequenced was naive CD4+ T cells from blood. The receptor source for this set is a man between 18 and 29 years old in good health.

This clone was counted only a few times. The genes are TRBV7-2 and TRBJ2-7; D is undetermined. This CDR3 spans 15 amino acids. Germline loops: CDR1 SGHTA, CDR2 FQGNSA. Between the trimmed V and J ends, which lost 2 bases and 2 bases, there was a span of 13 bases. CDR3 region: CASSLREGLAYEQYF. The CDR3 DNA sequence: TGTGCCAGCAGCTTAAGGGAAGGGCTAGCCTACGAGCAGTACTTC.

This clone was seen a handful of times. The chain has TRBV11-2 and TRBJ2-2; the D gene is possibly TRBD2 (6 bases). Germline CDR1 reads SGHAT; CDR2 reads FQNNGV. With 5 bases removed from V and 6 bases from J, the gap between germline ends came to 16 bases. This CDR3 region has 15 residues. CDR3 amino acids: CASSHIAGNPGELFF. As DNA, the CDR3 is TGTGCCAGCAGCCATATTGCGGGGAATCCCGGGGAGCTGTTTTTT.

This rearrangement joins TRBV11-3 to TRBJ2-1; 7 bases are a match to TRBD2. The germline gives CDR1 SGHNT, CDR2 YENEEA. Trimming took 6 bases from V and 7 from J; bases not matched to a gene: 12. This CDR3 is 15 amino acids long. CDR3 region: CASSRTRDTKNEQFF. As DNA, the CDR3 is TGTGCCAGCAGTCGGACTAGAGATACCAAAAATGAGCAGTTCTTC.

The V gene is TRBV5-1, the J gene TRBJ2-5; 9 bases line up with TRBD2. This CDR3 is built from 14 residues. Germline CDR1 reads SGHRS; CDR2 reads YFSETQ. With V trimmed by 6 bases and J by 2 bases, 5 bases remained unmatched. CDR3 nucleotides: TGCGCCAGCACCAAGACTAGCGGACAAGAGACCCAGTACTTC. Its translation: CASTKTSGQETQYF.

This rearrangement joins TRBV14 to TRBJ1-2, with a possible D match to TRBD1 (6 bases). Germline V gene lookup returns CDR1 SGHDN and CDR2 FVKESK. The CDR3 is 15 residues long. The ends were cut back, 3 bases at V and 4 bases at J, with 15 bases in the middle. CDR3 nucleotide sequence: TGTGCCAGCAGCCAGACCAGACAGGCGCCCTATGGCTACACCTTC. It encodes CASSQTRQAPYGYTF.

In regard to this clone: The junction does not match germline at one end; this may be a read error. This rearrangement joins TRBV20-1 to TRBJ1-1, with a possible D match to TRBD1 (6 bases). Germline V gives CDR1 DFQATT, CDR2 SNEGSKA (reference sequence). This CDR3 region has 11 residues. The chain's CDR3 is CSGRQDTEAFF. The CDR3 bases are TGCAGTGGTAGACAGGACACTGAAGCTTTCTTT.

This sequence joins TRBV19 and TRBJ1-5; maybe TRBD1 (6 bases). Trimming removed 3 bases from V and 7 bases from J, with 13 bases in between. This CDR3 is built from 14 residues. From germline, CDR1 is LNHDA and CDR2 SQIVND (reference sequence). CDR3 sequence reads: CASSIQQGPQPQHF. CDR3 DNA: TGTGCCAGTAGTATTCAACAGGGCCCCCAGCCCCAGCATTTT.

This clone has more than one count but fewer than ten. The V gene is TRBV6-1, the J gene TRBJ1-1, with D maybe TRBD1 (5 bases). This CDR3 spans 15 amino acids. CDR1 MNHNS and CDR2 SASEGT come from the germline V gene. Trimming stripped 9 bases from V and 7 bases from J, with 24 bases between. CDR3 amino acids: CASEGHGTVSSEAFF. In DNA form, the CDR3 reads TGTGCCAGTGAGGGTCATGGGACCGTCTCCAGTGAAGCTTTCTTT.

The sample holds a few counts of this clone. The chain employs TRBV19 and TRBJ2-2; D is perhaps TRBD1 or TRBD2 (5 bases each). Germline V gene lookup returns CDR1 LNHDA and CDR2 SQIVND (reference sequence). The V and J ends lost 4 bases and 5 bases respectively, with 8 bases between them. The CDR3 consists of 13 residues. The CDR3 DNA reads TGTGCCAGTAGTACGGGGCTAACCGGGGAGCTGTTTTTT. Its translation is CASSTGLTGELFF. Full variable domain (remainder filled in from reference TRBV19 and TRBJ2-2): DGGITQSPKYLFRKEGQNVTLSCEQNLNHDAMYWYRQDPGQGLRLIYYSQIVNDFQKGDIAEGYSVSREKKESFPLTVTSAQKNPTAFYLCASSTGLTGELFFGEGSRLTVL.

This clone was recorded a few times. The chain carries TRBV7-9 and TRBJ2-7; 8 nucleotides align to TRBD2. Germline V lookup: CDR1 SEHNR, CDR2 FQNEAQ (reference sequence). After removal of 0 bases from V and 5 bases from J, the junction contained 6 bases not matched to a gene. The CDR3 covers 15 residues. The CDR3 loop is CASSLAGTRPHEQYF. CDR3 bases: TGTGCCAGCAGCTTAGCCGGGACTAGGCCCCACGAGCAGTACTTC.

The chain recombines TRBV5-4 with TRBJ1-2; 7 bases line up with TRBD1. V lost 5 bases and J lost 2; bases outside the gene matches: 9. The length of the CDR3 is 15 residues. The germline gives CDR1 SGHNT, CDR2 YYREEE (reference sequence). The CDR3 DNA follows: TGTGCCAGCAGGTACAGGGGCGTAGCGAACTATGGCTACACCTTC. Protein sequence: CASRYRGVANYGYTF.

The rearrangement uses TRBV27 and TRBJ2-5; D possibly matches TRBD1 or TRBD2 (6 bases each). The germline V gene has CDR1 MNHEY and CDR2 SMNVEV (reference sequence). The CDR3 covers 17 residues. V was clipped by 4 bases and J by 2 bases, with 20 bases between them. CDR3 region: CASSSWGASKRQETQYF. The CDR3 DNA reads TGTGCCAGCAGTTCTTGGGGGGCTAGCAAGAGGCAAGAGACCCAGTACTTC.

The chain recombines TRBV4-1 with TRBJ1-5; D is uncertain. CDR1 and CDR2 (germline): MGHRA, YSYEKL. The CDR3 contains 13 residues. Trimming left V 0 bases short and J 11 bases short, with 11 bases between. The chain's CDR3 is CASSQEAWWTQHF. In nucleotides, the CDR3 is TGCGCCAGCAGCCAAGAAGCTTGGTGGACCCAGCATTTT.

The chain combines TRBV19 with TRBJ1-1, with D possibly matching TRBD1 (6 bases). This CDR3 has 14 residues. The V end was cut by 5 bases, the J end by 0 bases, with 10 bases between. Germline assignment: CDR1 LNHDA and CDR2 SQIVND (reference sequence). The CDR3 protein is CASSARTVNTEAFF. For the CDR3, the DNA is TGTGCCAGTAGTGCCAGGACAGTGAACACTGAAGCTTTCTTT.

The CDR3 bases are TGCAGCGTTGAATTCTTCCCGGGACAGTCTACCCACGAGCAGTACTTC. It is translated as CSVEFFPGQSTHEQYF. The rearrangement links TRBV29-1 to TRBJ2-7; 7 bases line up with TRBD1. V dropped 2 bases and J dropped 5; count of bases not matched to a gene: 15. The CDR3 is 16 residues long. CDR1 and CDR2 from the germline V gene are SQVTM and ANQGSEA.

This clone was seen a few times. This chain connects TRBV15 to TRBJ2-1; a possible D gene is TRBD1 (8 bases). Trimming removed 4 bases at V and 4 bases at J, with 14 bases between. The germline gives CDR1 LNHNV, CDR2 YYDKDF (reference sequence). The CDR3 loop spans 15 amino acids. CDR3 loop: CATSTDRGLYNEQFF. CDR3 nucleotide sequence: TGTGCCACCAGCACCGACAGGGGACTATACAATGAGCAGTTCTTC.

This rearrangement joins TRBV5-1 to TRBJ1-1; D gene uncertain. Germline CDR1 SGHRS, CDR2 YFSETQ. V lost 1 base and J 8 bases, leaving 9 bases between the germline ends. This CDR3 spans 12 amino acids. CDR3 region: CASSLISEEAFF. CDR3 nucleotide sequence: TGCGCCAGCAGCTTGATCAGTGAGGAAGCTTTCTTT. Based on the CDR3 plus reference TRBV5-1 and TRBJ1-1, the full variable domain is KAGVTQTPRYLIKTRGQQVTLSCSPISGHRSVSWYQQTPGQGLQFLFEYFSETQRNKGNFPGRFSGRQFSNSRSEMNVSTLELGDSALYLCASSLISEEAFFGQGTRLTVV.

The V gene is TRBV7-8, the J gene TRBJ2-3; the D is unclear. Germline CDR1 SGHVS, CDR2 FQNEAQ. Trimming stripped 0 bases from V and 0 bases from J, with 7 bases between. The CDR3 extends over 15 amino acids. CDR3 coding DNA: TGTGCCAGCAGCTTAGCGGAAACCAGCACAGATACGCAGTATTTT. This encodes CASSLAETSTDTQYF.

The chain combines TRBV7-2 with TRBJ2-7, with a tentative D call TRBD2 (7 bases). Between the trimmed V and J ends, which lost 5 bases and 2 bases, there was a span of 16 bases. Germline V CDR1 and CDR2: SGHTA, FQGNSA. The CDR3 has 15 amino acids. In DNA form, the CDR3 reads TGTGCCAGCAGCCTCGCGGCGGGGGCGCCCTACGAGCAGTACTTC. Amino acids: CASSLAAGAPYEQYF.

This clone was seen a handful of times. The gene calls are TRBV18 and TRBJ2-5; D gene unclear. Trimming pared 0 bases from V and 1 base from J, leaving 6 bases between. CDR3 length equals 14 residues. Germline values: CDR1 KGHSH, CDR2 LQKENI. Written as DNA, the CDR3 is TGTGCCAGCTCACCACCGCCGCTCCAAGAGACCCAGTACTTC. It codes for CASSPPPLQETQYF.

In this sample, this clone turned up a few times. The chain has TRBV18 and TRBJ1-1; 9 bases are a match to TRBD1. CDR3 length equals 14 residues. CDR1 and CDR2 (germline): KGHSH, LQKENI. The V and J ends lost 4 bases and 1 base, in that order; junction bases with no gene match: 1. CDR3 DNA: TGTGCCAGCTCACAACAGGGGGCGAACACTGAAGCTTTCTTT. Amino acids: CASSQQGANTEAFF.

This clone showed up just a few times. The chain combines TRBV28 with TRBJ2-1; D remains ambiguous. Germline lookup yields CDR1 MDHEN and CDR2 SYDVKM. CDR3 length: 16 residues. The V end lost 4 bases, the J end lost 5 bases, and 18 bases lay between the germline ends. For the CDR3, the DNA is TGTGCCAGCAGTTCCCCTCCGGGCGGTATCGACAATGAGCAGTTCTTC. Encoded protein: CASSSPPGGIDNEQFF.

There are a few counts of this clone. The chain combines TRBV5-1 with TRBJ2-5; the D gene is possibly TRBD1 (7 bases). This CDR3 region has 18 residues. Germline V lookup: CDR1 SGHRS, CDR2 YFSETQ. V lost 4 bases and J lost 5, with 27 bases in between. This CDR3 reads CASSLRRQGPTGRETQYF. As DNA, the CDR3 is TGCGCCAGCAGCCTACGACGACAAGGGCCGACAGGGAGGGAGACCCAGTACTTC.

This clone appeared a few times. The V gene is TRBV5-1, the J gene TRBJ2-1; 15 bases are shared with TRBD2. Per the germline V gene, CDR1 is SGHRS and CDR2 is YFSETQ. V trimming: 4 bases; J trimming: 8 bases; junction bases outside the gene matches: 4. The length of the CDR3 is 15 residues. The CDR3 sequence: CASSTGTSGGYEQFF. Written as DNA, the CDR3 is TGCGCCAGCAGCACCGGGACTAGCGGGGGGTATGAGCAGTTCTTC.

This clone was seen more than once but under ten times. The chain employs TRBV4-2 and TRBJ1-2; D possibly corresponds to TRBD1 (5 bases). V lost 0 bases and J lost 8, with 19 bases in between. The CDR3 has 16 amino acids. Germline-derived CDR1 and CDR2 are LGHNA and YNFKEQ. The CDR3 DNA reads TGTGCCAGCAGCCAAGATTGGGGCCAGGGCGTGAGCGGCTACACCTTC. Translation gives CASSQDWGQGVSGYTF.

This clone occurred a few times. The chain joins TRBV21-1 to TRBJ1-5; the table's TRBD1 call for D was not verified on the DNA. TRBV21-1 is noted as a pseudogene. The CDR3 is 19 residues long. The CDR3 region has the DNA TGTGCCAGCAGCAAAGGAGGCCGACAGTTTACCGATAGCAATCAGCCCCAGCATTTT. It encodes CASSKGGRQFTDSNQPQHF.

The table lists this clone with a few counts. This sequence joins TRBV18 and TRBJ2-2, with 8 bases fitting TRBD2. The CDR3 has 15 residues. V trimming: 6 bases; J trimming: 2 bases; junction bases outside the gene matches: 5. CDR1 is KGHSH, CDR2 LQKENI, per germline. CDR3 in DNA: TGTGCCAGCTCGTCGGGAGGGGGAAACACCGGGGAGCTGTTTTTT. Translating gives CASSSGGGNTGELFF.

The V gene is TRBV2, the J gene TRBJ2-1; 14 bases are a match to TRBD2. The CDR3 spans 14 residues. Per the germline V gene, CDR1 is SNHLY and CDR2 is FYNNEI. Trimming took 6 bases from V and 9 from J; bases not matched to a gene: 4. CDR3 residues: CASRPGLAGVEQFF. Here the CDR3 DNA reads TGTGCCAGCAGGCCGGGACTAGCGGGAGTTGAGCAGTTCTTC.

This clone was counted only a few times. The rearrangement joins TRBV4-3 to TRBJ2-2; TRBD2 matches at 9 bases. Germline assignment: CDR1 LGHNA and CDR2 YSLEER. J was trimmed by 7 bases and V by 3 bases; bases with no gene match: 9. The CDR3 sequence is 16 residues long. For the CDR3, the DNA is TGCGCCAGCAGCCACCTCAGCGGGAGGAGGAGCGGGGAGCTGTTTTTT. The encoded protein is CASSHLSGRRSGELFF.